These 23 T cell receptor beta chains share one sample of origin, sequenced in a study of T cell changes during pregnancy in multiple sclerosis. The data were produced by immunoSEQ multiplex PCR, yet TCRdb's version contains in-frame clones alone and is incomplete. This table holds more than 35,000 clones, 92% found once. Sequenced material: CD4+ T cells from peripheral blood mononuclear cells, taken in the third trimester of pregnancy. The source is a female donor with multiple sclerosis, enrolled in a pregnancy study.

V and J are TRBV14 and TRBJ2-1, with 11 positions matching TRBD2. This CDR3 spans 16 amino acids. V shed 3 bases and J 9 bases; nucleotides not matched to a gene: 10. Germline assignment: CDR1 SGHDN and CDR2 FVKESK. CDR3 protein: CASSHLTSGISGEQFF. CDR3 sequence (DNA): TGTGCCAGCAGCCACCTGACTAGCGGGATCTCGGGTGAGCAGTTCTTC.

The chain carries TRBV7-2 and TRBJ2-7, with 8 bases fitting TRBD1. CDR1 is SGHTA and CDR2 is FQGNSA in the germline V gene. Losses at the gene ends were 1 base for V and 4 bases for J; bases not matched to a gene: 6. CDR3 length: 15 amino acids. CDR3 in DNA: TGTGCCAGCAGCTTAGGACAGGGGCTCGGGTACGAGCAGTACTTC. It codes for CASSLGQGLGYEQYF.

The V gene is TRBV11-2, the J gene TRBJ2-7, with a tentative D call TRBD2 (6 bases). The CDR3 is made up of 16 amino acids. In germline, CDR1 is SGHAT, CDR2 FQNNGV. V shed 2 bases and J shed 6 bases, with 20 bases lying between them. The CDR3: CASSLRVGTAVSEQYF. The CDR3 DNA is TGTGCCAGCAGCTTAAGGGTGGGGACTGCGGTCTCCGAGCAGTACTTC.

The rearrangement uses TRBV7-2 and TRBJ2-5, with D possibly TRBD1 on 6 matching bases. Germline V lookup: CDR1 SGHTA, CDR2 FQGNSA. The CDR3 sequence is 15 residues long. Trimming took off 5 bases at V and 5 bases at J, with 18 bases between the two ends. CDR3 sequence: CASSQRLTGLETQYF. The CDR3 coding sequence is TGTGCCAGCAGCCAAAGGCTAACAGGGCTGGAGACCCAGTACTTC.

The gene calls are TRBV30 and TRBJ2-2; 8 nucleotides match TRBD2. CDR1 is GTSNPN and CDR2 is SVGIG in the germline V gene (reference sequence). Trimming took 3 bases from V and 4 from J; bases not matched to a gene: 10. The CDR3 sequence is 16 residues long. CDR3 amino acids: CAWSSHSGIITGELFF. Here the CDR3 DNA reads TGTGCCTGGAGCAGCCATAGCGGGATCATCACCGGGGAGCTGTTTTTT.

The rearrangement links TRBV6-1 to TRBJ1-1; TRBD1 matches at 9 bases. There are 14 residues in the CDR3. Germline lookup yields CDR1 MNHNS and CDR2 SASEGT. Trimming removed 5 bases from V and 9 bases from J; junction bases left unmatched: 10. The CDR3 spells CASSHNRDREKAFF. The CDR3 nucleotides read TGTGCCAGCAGTCACAATCGGGACAGGGAGAAAGCTTTCTTT.

Here the CDR3 reads CASQWTGEEKLFF. In DNA, the CDR3 is TGTGCCAGCCAGTGGACAGGGGAGGAAAAACTGTTTTTT. The chain employs TRBV2 and TRBJ1-4; 9 nucleotides match TRBD1. The trim removed 8 bases at V and 8 bases at J, leaving 6 bases unmatched. The CDR3 runs 13 residues. Germline V gene data show CDR1 as SNHLY and CDR2 as FYNNEI.

The chain recombines TRBV5-6 with TRBJ1-1, with a weak D call TRBD1 (6 bases). The CDR3 runs 14 residues. CDR1 and CDR2 (germline): SGHDT, YYEEEE. V lost 5 bases and J lost 3, with 14 bases in between. CDR3: CASRTTGADTEAFF. Here the CDR3 DNA reads TGTGCCAGCAGGACGACAGGAGCTGACACTGAAGCTTTCTTT. Supplemented by reference TRBV5-6 and TRBJ1-1, the full variable domain reads DAGVTQSPTHLIKTRGQQVTLRCSPKSGHDTVSWYQQALGQGPQFIFQYYEEEERQRGNFPDRFSGHQFPNYSSELNVNALLLGDSALYLCASRTTGADTEAFFGQGTRLTVV.

The rearrangement joins TRBV2 to TRBJ1-6, with TRBD1 matching over 11 bases. After removal of 6 bases from V and 2 bases from J, the junction contained 3 bases not matched to a gene. The germline V gene encodes CDR1 SNHLY and CDR2 FYNNEI. The CDR3 has 16 amino acids. The CDR3 protein is CASRGGQGAYNSPLHF. CDR3 sequence (DNA): TGTGCCAGCAGGGGGGGACAGGGGGCCTATAATTCACCCCTCCACTTT.

The rearrangement links TRBV5-5 to TRBJ1-2; 7 nucleotides line up with TRBD1. This CDR3 comprises 20 residues. CDR1 and CDR2 from the germline V gene are SGHKS and YYEKEE (reference sequence). The V segment lost 0 bases and the J segment 0 bases; nucleotides outside the gene matches: 17. The DNA of the CDR3 is TGTGCCAGCAGCTTGGCCGTCGCAGGGGGTCGCCTCGGAGCTAACTATGGCTACACCTTC. Amino acids: CASSLAVAGGRLGANYGYTF.

This sequence joins TRBV7-3 and TRBJ1-1; the D is unclear. Trimming took 5 bases from V and 1 from J, leaving 11 bases between them. This CDR3 has 14 residues. The germline V gene encodes CDR1 SGHTA and CDR2 FQGTGA. Here the CDR3 reads CASSIEAGNTEAFF. The CDR3 DNA follows: TGTGCCAGCAGCATCGAGGCTGGGAACACTGAAGCTTTCTTT.

This clone was seen only once. The DNA for the CDR3 is TGTGCCACCATTAGGACAGCCCCGACTGAAGCTTTCTTT. It encodes CATIRTAPTEAFF. The chain carries TRBV6-1 and TRBJ1-1; perhaps TRBD1 as D (6 bases). Per the germline V gene, CDR1 is MNHNS and CDR2 is SASEGT. Trimming removed 10 bases at V and 5 bases at J, with 17 bases between. This CDR3 has 13 amino acids.

The gene calls are TRBV21-1 and TRBJ2-3; TRBD1, as called in the table, went unchecked against the DNA. TRBV21-1 constitutes a pseudogene. This CDR3 contains 15 residues. This CDR3 reads CASSKKAGGTDTQYF. In nucleotides, the CDR3 is TGTGCCAGCAGCAAAAAGGCAGGGGGAACAGATACGCAGTATTTT.

This rearrangement joins TRBV7-9 to TRBJ1-4; D perhaps matches TRBD1 (5 bases). The germline CDR1 and CDR2 sequences are SEHNR and FQNEAQ (reference sequence). The CDR3 has 15 amino acids. Trimming cost V 4 bases and J 3 bases, with 12 bases left between them. The CDR3 nucleotides are TGTGCCAGCAGCTCAACAGGTTTTGCTAATGAAAAACTGTTTTTT. Translation: CASSSTGFANEKLFF.

This clone appeared once. The gene calls are TRBV19 and TRBJ1-5, with TRBD1 matching 11 bases. The CDR3 covers 16 residues. Losses at the gene ends were 6 bases for V and 3 bases for J; bases not matched to a gene: 7. CDR1 is LNHDA and CDR2 is SQIVND in the germline V gene (reference sequence). CDR3 residues: CASRTRGQGDNQPQHF. As DNA, the CDR3 is TGTGCCAGTAGGACAAGGGGACAGGGGGACAATCAGCCCCAGCATTTT.

The J gene is TRBJ2-3, the V gene TRBV2; possibly TRBD2 for D (6 bases). V was trimmed by 1 base and J by 5 bases, leaving 19 bases between them. Germline values: CDR1 SNHLY, CDR2 FYNNEI. The CDR3 is made up of 17 amino acids. Here the CDR3 reads CASSEVMSQEGVDTQYF. CDR3 coding DNA: TGTGCCAGCAGTGAAGTGATGAGCCAGGAGGGTGTAGATACGCAGTATTTT.

The J gene is TRBJ2-5, the V gene TRBV5-6, with TRBD1 matching over 7 bases. Germline V CDR1 and CDR2: SGHDT, YYEEEE. Trimming cost V 5 bases and J 4 bases; bases outside gene matches: 8. The CDR3 spans 14 residues. In nucleotides, the CDR3 is TGTGCCAGCAGACCTAAGGGGGCTGGAGAGACCCAGTACTTC. This encodes CASRPKGAGETQYF.

The chain employs TRBV28 and TRBJ2-7; 8 bases agree with TRBD1. CDR3 size: 14 residues. The J segment lost 4 bases and the V segment lost 2 bases, leaving 4 bases of the junction unmatched. Germline loops: CDR1 MDHEN, CDR2 SYDVKM. In DNA, the CDR3 is TGTGCCAGCAGTTTAACGACAGGGGTATACGAGCAGTACTTC. This translates into CASSLTTGVYEQYF.

This chain uses TRBV14 with TRBJ2-1; 9 nucleotides match TRBD1. Germline loops: CDR1 SGHDN, CDR2 FVKESK. The CDR3 consists of 15 residues. Trimming at V came to 7 bases and at J to 4 bases, leaving 8 bases not matched to a gene. CDR3: CASNPGQGGYNEQFF. CDR3 DNA: TGTGCCAGCAACCCGGGACAGGGAGGGTACAATGAGCAGTTCTTC.

The chain uses TRBV4-1 and TRBJ2-1, with 14 bases identical to TRBD2. V gave up 4 bases and J gave up 1 base; unmatched junction bases: 12. Germline V gene data show CDR1 as MGHRA and CDR2 as YSYEKL. The CDR3 is made up of 20 amino acids. The CDR3 sequence: CASSPPPGLAGERSYNEQFF. The DNA for the CDR3 is TGCGCCAGCAGCCCGCCGCCGGGACTAGCGGGAGAACGGTCCTACAATGAGCAGTTCTTC.

The chain links TRBV19 to TRBJ2-7; TRBD1 is a possible D gene (7 bases). The ends were cut back, 4 bases at V and 0 bases at J, with 16 bases in the middle. Germline V CDR1 and CDR2: LNHDA, SQIVND (reference sequence). The CDR3 runs 16 residues. CDR3 nucleotides: TGTGCCAGTAGTACAGGGGGGTCCGGGTTCTCCTACGAGCAGTACTTC. Protein sequence: CASSTGGSGFSYEQYF.

The rearrangement links TRBV5-1 to TRBJ2-6; 10 nucleotides agree with TRBD2. In germline, CDR1 is SGHRS, CDR2 YFSETQ. This CDR3 has 16 amino acids. J lost 3 bases, V lost 0 bases, and 0 bases had no gene match. The DNA for the CDR3 is TGCGCCAGCAGCTTGGGACTAGCGGGTGGGGCCAACGTCCTGACTTTC. Encoded protein: CASSLGLAGGANVLTF. The whole variable domain, filled in from reference TRBV5-1 and TRBJ2-6, reads KAGVTQTPRYLIKTRGQQVTLSCSPISGHRSVSWYQQTPGQGLQFLFEYFSETQRNKGNFPGRFSGRQFSNSRSEMNVSTLELGDSALYLCASSLGLAGGANVLTFGAGSRLTVL.

This clone is a singleton in its sample. This chain links TRBV7-6 with TRBJ2-3; a possible D gene is TRBD2 (6 bases). There are 15 residues in the CDR3. V lost 4 bases and J 3 bases, leaving 14 bases between the germline ends. Germline lookup yields CDR1 SGHVS and CDR2 FNYEAQ. CDR3 amino acids: CASSSAGTGTDTQYF. The CDR3 DNA reads TGTGCCAGCAGCTCCGCCGGGACTGGTACAGATACGCAGTATTTT.